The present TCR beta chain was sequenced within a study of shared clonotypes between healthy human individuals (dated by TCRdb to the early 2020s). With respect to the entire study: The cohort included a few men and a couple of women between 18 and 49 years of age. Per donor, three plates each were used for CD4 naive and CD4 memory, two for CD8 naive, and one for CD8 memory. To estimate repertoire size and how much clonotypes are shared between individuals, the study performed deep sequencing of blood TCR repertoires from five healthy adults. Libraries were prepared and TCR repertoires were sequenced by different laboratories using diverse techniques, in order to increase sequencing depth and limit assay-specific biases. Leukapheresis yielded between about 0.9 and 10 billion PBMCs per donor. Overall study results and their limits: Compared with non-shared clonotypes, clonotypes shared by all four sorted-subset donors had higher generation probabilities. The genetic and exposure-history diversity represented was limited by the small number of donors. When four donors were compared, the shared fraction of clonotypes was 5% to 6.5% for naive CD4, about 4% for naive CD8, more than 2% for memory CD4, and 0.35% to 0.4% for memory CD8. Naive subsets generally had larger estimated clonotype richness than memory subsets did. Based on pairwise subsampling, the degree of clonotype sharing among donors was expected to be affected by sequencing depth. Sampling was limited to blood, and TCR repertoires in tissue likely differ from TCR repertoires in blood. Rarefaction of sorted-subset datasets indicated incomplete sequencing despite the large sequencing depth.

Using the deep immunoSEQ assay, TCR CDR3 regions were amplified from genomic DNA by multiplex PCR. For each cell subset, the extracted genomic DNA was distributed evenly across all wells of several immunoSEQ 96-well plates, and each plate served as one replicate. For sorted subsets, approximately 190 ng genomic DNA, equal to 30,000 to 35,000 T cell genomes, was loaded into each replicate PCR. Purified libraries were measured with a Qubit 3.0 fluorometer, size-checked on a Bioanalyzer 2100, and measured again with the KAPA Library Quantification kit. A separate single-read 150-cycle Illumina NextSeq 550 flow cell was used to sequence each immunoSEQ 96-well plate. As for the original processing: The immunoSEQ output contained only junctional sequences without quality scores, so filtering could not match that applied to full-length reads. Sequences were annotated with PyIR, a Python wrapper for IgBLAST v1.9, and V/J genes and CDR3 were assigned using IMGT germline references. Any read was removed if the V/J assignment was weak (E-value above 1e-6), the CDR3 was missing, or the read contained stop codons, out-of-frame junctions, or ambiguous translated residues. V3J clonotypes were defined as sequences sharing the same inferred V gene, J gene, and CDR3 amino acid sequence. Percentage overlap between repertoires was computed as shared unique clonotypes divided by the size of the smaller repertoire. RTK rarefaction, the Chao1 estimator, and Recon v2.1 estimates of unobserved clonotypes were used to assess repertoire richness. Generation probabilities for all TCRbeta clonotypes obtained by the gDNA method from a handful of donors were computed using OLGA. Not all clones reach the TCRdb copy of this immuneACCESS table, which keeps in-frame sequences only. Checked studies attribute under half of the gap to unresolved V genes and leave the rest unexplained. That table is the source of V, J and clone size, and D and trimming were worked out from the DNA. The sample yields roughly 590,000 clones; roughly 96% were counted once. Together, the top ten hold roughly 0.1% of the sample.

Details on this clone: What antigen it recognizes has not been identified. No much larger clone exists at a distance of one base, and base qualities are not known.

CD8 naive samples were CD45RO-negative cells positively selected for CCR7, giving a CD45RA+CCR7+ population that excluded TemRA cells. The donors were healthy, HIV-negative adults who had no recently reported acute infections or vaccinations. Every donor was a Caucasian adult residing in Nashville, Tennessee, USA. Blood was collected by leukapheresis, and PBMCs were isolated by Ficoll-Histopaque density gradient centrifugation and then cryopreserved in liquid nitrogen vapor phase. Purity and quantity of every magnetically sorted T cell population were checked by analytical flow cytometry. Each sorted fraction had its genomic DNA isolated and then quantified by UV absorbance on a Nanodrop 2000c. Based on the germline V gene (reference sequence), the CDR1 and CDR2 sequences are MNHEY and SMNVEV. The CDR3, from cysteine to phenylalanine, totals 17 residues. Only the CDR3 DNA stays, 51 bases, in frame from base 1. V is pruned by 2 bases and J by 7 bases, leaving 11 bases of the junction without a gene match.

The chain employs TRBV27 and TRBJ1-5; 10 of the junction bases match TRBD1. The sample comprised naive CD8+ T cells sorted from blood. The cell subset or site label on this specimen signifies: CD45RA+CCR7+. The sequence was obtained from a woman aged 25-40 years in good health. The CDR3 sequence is CASSLGAGQGSKQPQHF. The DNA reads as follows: TGTGCCAGCAGTTTAGGAGCGGGACAGGGGTCGAAACAGCCCCAGCATTTT.